This T cell receptor (beta chain) was obtained from a study of blood T cells in healthy people across ages. Findings of the study overall: Diversity of TCR beta per million T cells declined in a roughly linear way with age. Any conclusive comparison of naive versus antigen-experienced cells was prevented by using unsorted PBMCs.

Concerning this clonotype: Antigen unknown.

A second PCR, run for roughly 7 to 12 cycles, used a sample-barcoded 5' primer plus a J-beta primer mix. The authors tagged each cDNA molecule using a template-switch adaptor with 12 random nucleotides. TCRdb used MiXCR to reprocess the 5' RACE reads, holding one entry per CDR3 protein. Of approximately 880,000 distinct CDR3 sequences in the sample, around 46% were seen once. The CDR3 extends over 15 amino acids. V shed 2 bases, J shed 7 bases, and the junction held 5 bases outside the gene matches. From germline, CDR1 is SGHTA and CDR2 FQGNSA. The source material was blood. The sequence derives from a young man in good health. This chain uses TRBV7-2 with TRBJ1-4; TRBD1 matches 9 bases. The CDR3: CASSLPTGGVEKLFF. CDR3 DNA: TGTGCCAGCAGCTTACCCACAGGGGGCGTTGAAAAACTGTTTTTT. The full variable domain, its missing parts supplied by reference TRBV7-2 and TRBJ1-4, is GAGVSQSPSNKVTEKGKDVELRCDPISGHTALYWYRQSLGQGLEFLIYFQGNSAPDKSGLPSDRFSAERTGGSVSTLTIQRTQQEDSAVYLCASSLPTGGVEKLFFGSGTQLSVL.